This T cell receptor beta chain derives from a study of T cells after yellow fever vaccination. The authors made TCR cDNA by 5'RACE template switching, adding a universal primer site and UMIs. One entry per CDR3 protein, called by TCRdb with MiXCR from the 5' RACE reads. This table holds a few hundred thousand distinct CDR3 sequences, 3.6% found once. Study observations and caveats: Abundant contaminating clonotypes from the bulk population could appear in FACS-sorted repertoires.

This clonotype occurred many times. The antigen remains undetermined. This clonotype was sampled from a man aged 18 to 29 who received the YFV17D yellow fever vaccine. The sample was PBMCs, taken 15 days after the yellow fever booster vaccination.

For the CDR3, the DNA is TGCGCCAGCAGCCAGGGGACAGGGGTGAACACTGAAGCTTTCTTT. It yields the protein CASSQGTGVNTEAFF. The rearrangement links TRBV4-3 to TRBJ1-1; TRBD1 aligns across 10 bases. CDR1 is LGHNA and CDR2 is YSLEER in the germline V gene. V trimming: 3 bases; J trimming: 0 bases; junction bases outside the gene matches: 1. This CDR3 contains 15 residues.